This note documents a single T cell receptor (beta chain) sequence. The germline gives CDR1 DFQATT, CDR2 SNEGSKA (reference sequence). V lost 1 base to trimming and J lost 3 bases; unmatched junction nucleotides: 8. The CDR3 spans 16 residues. The sample comes from a study of response to subunit inactivated influenza vaccine. TCRdb reprocessed the RT-PCR reads via MiXCR and lists one record per CDR3 protein. The sample carries about 780,000 distinct CDR3 sequences, around 20% recorded once. The material was PBMCs from blood, obtained 5 to 6 days after vaccination. The clonotype originates from a man aged 50 to 59 who received an inactivated influenza vaccine. The J gene is TRBJ2-7, the V gene TRBV20-1, with 11 positions matching TRBD2. The CDR3 nucleotides read TGCAGTGCTAGAGTTCTAGCGGGGGGCCCCAGCTACGAGCAGTACTTC. The encoded protein is CSARVLAGGPSYEQYF.